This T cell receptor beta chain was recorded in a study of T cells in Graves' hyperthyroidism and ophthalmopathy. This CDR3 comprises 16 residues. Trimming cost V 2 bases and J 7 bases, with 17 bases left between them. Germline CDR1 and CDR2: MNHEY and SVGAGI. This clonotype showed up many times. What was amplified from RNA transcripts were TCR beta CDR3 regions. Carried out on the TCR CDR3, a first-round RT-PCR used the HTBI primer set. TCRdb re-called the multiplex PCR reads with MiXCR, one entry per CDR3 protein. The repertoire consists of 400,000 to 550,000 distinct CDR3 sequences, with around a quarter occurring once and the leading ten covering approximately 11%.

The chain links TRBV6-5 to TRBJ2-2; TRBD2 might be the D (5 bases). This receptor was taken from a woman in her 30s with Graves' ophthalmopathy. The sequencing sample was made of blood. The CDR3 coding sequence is TGTGCCAGCAGTTACACCTTAGCCCACGGAGGCGGGGAGCTGTTTTTT. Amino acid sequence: CASSYTLAHGGGELFF.